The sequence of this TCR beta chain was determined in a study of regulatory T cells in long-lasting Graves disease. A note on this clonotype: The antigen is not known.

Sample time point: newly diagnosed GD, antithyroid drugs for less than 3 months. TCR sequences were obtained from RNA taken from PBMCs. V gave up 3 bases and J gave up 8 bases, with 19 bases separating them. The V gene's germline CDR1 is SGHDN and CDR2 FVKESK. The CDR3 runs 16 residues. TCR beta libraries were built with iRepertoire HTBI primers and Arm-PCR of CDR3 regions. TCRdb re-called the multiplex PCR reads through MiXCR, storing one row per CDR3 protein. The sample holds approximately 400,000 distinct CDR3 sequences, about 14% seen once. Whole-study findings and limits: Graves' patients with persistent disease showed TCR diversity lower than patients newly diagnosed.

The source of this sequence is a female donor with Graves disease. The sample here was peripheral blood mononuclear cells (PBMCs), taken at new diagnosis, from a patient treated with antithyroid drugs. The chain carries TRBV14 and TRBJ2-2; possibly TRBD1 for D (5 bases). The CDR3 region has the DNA TGTGCCAGCAGCCACCAAGACAGCCTGCTTATTGGGGAGCTGTTTTTT. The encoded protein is CASSHQDSLLIGELFF.